Listed below are T cell receptor beta chains from one sample, sequenced in a study of shared clonotypes between healthy human individuals. Clones were read by immunoSEQ multiplex PCR, and TCRdb kept only the in-frame ones, dropping some. The sample comprises around 990,000 clones, approximately 80% of which are singletons, and almost 0.9% rests with the top ten. Sequenced input: memory CD4+ T cells from PBMCs. These receptors were obtained from a man aged 18-30 years in good health. Some clones in this sample may be carry-over from other donors' samples. Each CDR3 is given with its conserved first and last residue. D genes are given only for firm matches. Clone size appears in some rows only: once, few, many, or a class for an expanded clone.

d_call	v_call	clone_size	j_call	cdr3_nt	cdr3_aa
-	TRBV6-5	-	TRBJ2-1	TGTGCCAGCAGTTACTCGATTAATCCCCGATACAATGAGCAGTTCTTC	CASSYSINPRYNEQFF
TRBD1	TRBV5-1	-	TRBJ2-5	TGCGCCAGCAGCCAGGGACAGGGTGGTGAAGAGACCCAGTACTTC	CASSQGQGGEETQYF
-	TRBV5-6	-	TRBJ1-3	TGTGCCAGCAGCTTGAACTCCGGGTGGACTCGAAACACCATATATTTT	CASSLNSGWTRNTIYF
TRBD2	TRBV7-2	-	TRBJ2-5	TGTGCCAGCAGCAGAAAGCGGGACTGGTCGGAGACCCAGTACTTC	CASSRKRDWSETQYF
-	TRBV7-6	once	TRBJ2-1	TGTGCCAGCAGCTTGGACGGGAGTTCCCTCAATGAGCAGTTCTTC	CASSLDGSSLNEQFF
-	TRBV2	-	TRBJ2-5	TGTGCCAGCAGTGATTATAGCGCCAAAGAGACCCAGTACTTC	CASSDYSAKETQYF
-	TRBV7-6	few	TRBJ2-3	TGTGCCAGCAGCATGGGCACAGATACGCAGTATTTT	CASSMGTDTQYF
-	TRBV5-8	once	TRBJ1-4	TGTGCCAGCAGCTTGGTAGCCGGGACGATTGAAAAACTGTTTTTT	CASSLVAGTIEKLFF
TRBD1	TRBV28	-	TRBJ1-5	TGTGCCAGCAGCCTTGACAGGGGGCGTCAGCCCCAGCATTTT	CASSLDRGRQPQHF
-	TRBV27	-	TRBJ2-7	TGTGCCAGCAGTTTAAGATATAATAGGCCCTCCTACGAGCAGTACTTC	CASSLRYNRPSYEQYF
-	TRBV7-2	-	TRBJ2-7	TGTGCCAGCAGCTTAGGTTTGCGGCCGAGCTCCTACGAGCAGTACTTC	CASSLGLRPSSYEQYF
-	TRBV7-3	-	TRBJ2-3	TGTGCCAGCAGCTACCTAAAGCGAGATACGCAGTATTTT	CASSYLKRDTQYF
-	TRBV5-1	few	TRBJ2-7	TGCGCCAGCAGCTTGGCCCAGGGGGGAACCTCCTACGAGCAGTACTTC	CASSLAQGGTSYEQYF
TRBD2	TRBV10-2	-	TRBJ2-1	TGCGCCAGCAGTGAACCCCCGGGACTAGCGGGAGAGAATGAGCAGTTCTTC	CASSEPPGLAGENEQFF
TRBD1	TRBV27	-	TRBJ1-1	TGTGCCAGCAGGACGAGACAGGGTGTGTGGGATGACACTGAAGCTTTCTTT	CASRTRQGVWDDTEAFF
TRBD1	TRBV7-3	few	TRBJ1-2	TGTGCCAGCAGCTTAGTAGGACAGGGGGGTAGCTACACCTTC	CASSLVGQGGSYTF
TRBD2	TRBV28	-	TRBJ2-1	TGTGCCAGCAGTCAAGGAGGGACTAGTCGTGAGCAGTTCTTC	CASSQGGTSREQFF
-	TRBV2	-	TRBJ2-5	TGTGCCAGCAGTGACCCCGCGCGGGTAGCCCAGTACTTC	CASSDPARVAQYF
TRBD1	TRBV28	-	TRBJ1-1	TGTGCCAGCAGTTCGACAGGGGGCCTAACTGAAGCTTTCTTT	CASSSTGGLTEAFF
-	TRBV7-9	-	TRBJ2-3	TGTGCCAGCAGCCCCGGAGGGCTAGCCCTAGCCACAGATACGCAGTATTTT	CASSPGGLALATDTQYF
TRBD2	TRBV19	-	TRBJ2-5	TGTGCCAGTAGTATATCCTTTAGCGGGAGTGTGTGGGAGACCCAGTACTTC	CASSISFSGSVWETQYF
TRBD1	TRBV2	-	TRBJ2-7	TGTGCCAGCATGGGACAGGTTTACGAGCAGTACTTC	CASMGQVYEQYF
-	TRBV9	-	TRBJ2-1	TGTGCCAGCAGCGTAGTTGCCCGGAACAATGAGCAGTTCTTC	CASSVVARNNEQFF
-	TRBV6-1	-	TRBJ1-2	TGTGCCAGCCGCTCCCTCGGTCTTTATGGCTACACCTTC	CASRSLGLYGYTF
-	TRBV19	-	TRBJ1-2	TGTGCCAGTAGTATAGCAGGGTCTAACTATGGCTACACCTTC	CASSIAGSNYGYTF
-	TRBV19	-	TRBJ2-7	TGTGCCAGTAGTATTGTTGGGGCAGCCGTCGGAGGGTACTACGAGCAGTACTTC	CASSIVGAAVGGYYEQYF
TRBD1	TRBV28	-	TRBJ1-2	TGTGCCAGCAGCCGCCGGGACAGGGCGAGATCCGCCTTC	CASSRRDRARSAF
-	TRBV7-2	-	TRBJ2-7	TGTGCCAGCAGCCCGCGATTCCACCCCGAGCAGTACTTC	CASSPRFHPEQYF
-	TRBV30	-	TRBJ2-7	TGTGCCTGGAGTGTAGGACGGGACCACTACGAGCAGTACTTC	CAWSVGRDHYEQYF
-	TRBV7-8	-	TRBJ2-5	TGTGCCAGCAGCCCCGGCCGCCCCGAGGCGGCCCAGTACTTC	CASSPGRPEAAQYF
-	TRBV5-1	-	TRBJ2-1	TGCGCCAGCAGCCCGGGCGGCCGCTCCTACAATGAGCAGTTCTTC	CASSPGGRSYNEQFF
-	TRBV7-2	few	TRBJ1-1	TGTGCCAGCAGCCCCGAGGGGAACACTGAAGCTTTCTTT	CASSPEGNTEAFF
-	TRBV30	-	TRBJ1-4	TGTGCCTGGAGTGGAGGTATCAATGAAAAACTGTTTTTT	CAWSGGINEKLFF
-	TRBV7-9	-	TRBJ2-3	TGTGCCAGCAGCTTTTTAGCGGATACGCAGTATTTT	CASSFLADTQYF
-	TRBV18	-	TRBJ2-3	TGTGCCAGCTCACGAAGCGGACCGGACACAGATACGCAGTATTTT	CASSRSGPDTDTQYF
-	TRBV7-9	-	TRBJ2-7	TGTGCCAGCAGCTTGGATAGCGGAACCGAGCAGTACTTC	CASSLDSGTEQYF
-	TRBV9	-	TRBJ1-1	TGTGCCAGCAGCGTAGGTTGGCAGGGAGGTACTGAAGCTTTCTTT	CASSVGWQGGTEAFF
-	TRBV7-3	-	TRBJ2-2	TGTGCCAGCAGCCCAGGCGCACAGACCGGGGAGCTGTTTTTT	CASSPGAQTGELFF
TRBD1	TRBV10-3	-	TRBJ1-5	TGTGCCATCAGTGAGTCATGGACAGGGCAGCCCCAGCATTTT	CAISESWTGQPQHF
-	TRBV28	once	TRBJ1-3	TGTGCCAGCAGTTCGGCCGAAGGAAGAAACACCATATATTTT	CASSSAEGRNTIYF